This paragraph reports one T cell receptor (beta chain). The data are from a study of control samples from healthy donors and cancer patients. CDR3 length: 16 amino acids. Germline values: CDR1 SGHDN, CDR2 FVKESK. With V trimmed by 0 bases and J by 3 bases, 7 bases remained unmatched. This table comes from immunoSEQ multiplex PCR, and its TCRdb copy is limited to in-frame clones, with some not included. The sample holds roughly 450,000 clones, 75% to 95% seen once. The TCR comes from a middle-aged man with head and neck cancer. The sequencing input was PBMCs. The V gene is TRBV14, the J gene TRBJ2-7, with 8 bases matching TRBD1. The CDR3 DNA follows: TGTGCCAGCAGCCAAGAATCAAGGACAGGGAGCTACGAGCAGTACTTC. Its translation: CASSQESRTGSYEQYF.